The source of this T cell receptor (beta chain) is a study of cytomegalovirus exposure and HLA in healthy donors. Some clones are missing from TCRdb's copy, which holds only in-frame ones; the method was immunoSEQ multiplex PCR. The sample lists approximately 110,000 clones; around 94% were seen once. As to this clone: What it binds is unknown.

CDR3 size: 17 residues. Looked up from germline, CDR1 is SGHAT and CDR2 is FQNNGV. Losses at the gene ends were 0 bases for V and 3 bases for J; bases not matched to a gene: 6. Whole-study results and caveats: TCR beta chains numbering roughly 150 were designated cytomegalovirus-associated. According to reports, the classifier identified cytomegalovirus status with high specificity and sensitivity. Most TCR sequences were rare, but some public TCRs occurred in many donors.

The approximately 120-subject validation cohort, separate from the approximately 670-subject first cohort, included the donors. Sequenced material: PBMCs. V gene TRBV11-2 combines with J gene TRBJ2-4; TRBD1 matches 9 bases. This TCR came from a young woman in good health and CMV-seronegative. In DNA form, the CDR3 reads TGTGCCAGCAGCTTAGACCTGGACAGGGGCGGCAAAAACATTCAGTACTTC. Encoded protein: CASSLDLDRGGKNIQYF.